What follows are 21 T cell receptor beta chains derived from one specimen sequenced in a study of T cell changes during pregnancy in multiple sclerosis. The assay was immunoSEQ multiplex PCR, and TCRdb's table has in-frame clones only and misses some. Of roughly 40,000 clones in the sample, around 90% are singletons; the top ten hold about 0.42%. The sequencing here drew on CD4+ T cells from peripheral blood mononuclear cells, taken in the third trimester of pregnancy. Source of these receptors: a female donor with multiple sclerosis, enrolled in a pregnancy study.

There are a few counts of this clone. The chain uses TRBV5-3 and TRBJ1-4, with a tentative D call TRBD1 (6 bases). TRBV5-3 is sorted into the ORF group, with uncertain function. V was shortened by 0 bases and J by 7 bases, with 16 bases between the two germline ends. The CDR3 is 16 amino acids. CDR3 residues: CARSLGWTASPEKLFF. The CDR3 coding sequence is TGTGCCAGAAGCTTGGGGTGGACAGCGTCGCCTGAAAAACTGTTTTTT.

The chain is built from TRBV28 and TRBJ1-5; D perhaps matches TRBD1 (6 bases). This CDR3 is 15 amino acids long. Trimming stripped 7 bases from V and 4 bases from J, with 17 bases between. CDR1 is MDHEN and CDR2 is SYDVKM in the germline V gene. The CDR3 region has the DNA TGTGCCAGCACCCTACTTCAGGGGTATAATCAGCCCCAGCATTTT. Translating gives CASTLLQGYNQPQHF.

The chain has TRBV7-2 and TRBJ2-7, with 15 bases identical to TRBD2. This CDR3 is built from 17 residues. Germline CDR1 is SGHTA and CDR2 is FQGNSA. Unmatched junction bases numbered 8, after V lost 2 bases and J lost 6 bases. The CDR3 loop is CASSLPGLAGGTGEQYF. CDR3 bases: TGTGCCAGCAGCTTACCGGGACTAGCGGGAGGCACAGGCGAGCAGTACTTC.

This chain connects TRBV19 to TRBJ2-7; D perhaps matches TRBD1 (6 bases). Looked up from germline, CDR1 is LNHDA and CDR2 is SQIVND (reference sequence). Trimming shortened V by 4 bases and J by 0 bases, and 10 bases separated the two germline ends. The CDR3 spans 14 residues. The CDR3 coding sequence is TGTGCCAGTAGTAAAGGGGGAAACTCCTACGAGCAGTACTTC. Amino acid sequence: CASSKGGNSYEQYF.

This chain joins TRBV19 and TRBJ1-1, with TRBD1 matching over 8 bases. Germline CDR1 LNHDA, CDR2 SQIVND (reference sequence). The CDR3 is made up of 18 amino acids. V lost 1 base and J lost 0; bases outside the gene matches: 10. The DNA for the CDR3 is TGTGCCAGTAGTATAGGCACGACAGGGGCCCTCATGAACACTGAAGCTTTCTTT. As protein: CASSIGTTGALMNTEAFF.

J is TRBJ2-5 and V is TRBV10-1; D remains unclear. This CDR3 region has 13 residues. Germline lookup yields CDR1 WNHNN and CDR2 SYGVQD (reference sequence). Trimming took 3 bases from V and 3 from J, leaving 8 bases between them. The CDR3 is CASSDGSEETQYF. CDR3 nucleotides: TGCGCCAGCAGTGACGGTTCGGAAGAGACCCAGTACTTC.

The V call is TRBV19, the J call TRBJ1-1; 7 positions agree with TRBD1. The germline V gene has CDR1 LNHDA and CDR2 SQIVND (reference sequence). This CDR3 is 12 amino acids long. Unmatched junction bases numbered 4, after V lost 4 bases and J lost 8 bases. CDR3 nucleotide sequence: TGTGCCAGTAGTAACAGGGGTGGGGAAGCTTTCTTT. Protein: CASSNRGGEAFF.

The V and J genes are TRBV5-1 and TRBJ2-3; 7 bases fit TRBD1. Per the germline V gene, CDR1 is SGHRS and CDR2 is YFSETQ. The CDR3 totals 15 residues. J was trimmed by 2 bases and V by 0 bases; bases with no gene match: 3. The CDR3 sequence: CASSLGQGITDTQYF. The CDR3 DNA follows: TGCGCCAGCAGCTTGGGACAGGGAATCACAGATACGCAGTATTTT.

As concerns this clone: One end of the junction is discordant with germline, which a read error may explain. DNA of the CDR3: TGTGCCAACAGTGAAATCGTAGCAGGGGGCACAGATACGCAGTATTTT. Amino acids: CANSEIVAGGTDTQYF. The chain uses TRBV2 and TRBJ2-3, with TRBD1 as a possible D gene (6 bases). The CDR3 runs 16 residues. Germline V gene data show CDR1 as SNHLY and CDR2 as FYNNEI.

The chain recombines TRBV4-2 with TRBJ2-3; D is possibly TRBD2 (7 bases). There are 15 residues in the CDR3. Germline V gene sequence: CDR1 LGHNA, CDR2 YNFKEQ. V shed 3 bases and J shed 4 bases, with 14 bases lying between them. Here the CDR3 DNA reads TGTGCCAGCAGCCAGGGGGCGGGAGAGGCAGATACGCAGTATTTT. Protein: CASSQGAGEADTQYF.

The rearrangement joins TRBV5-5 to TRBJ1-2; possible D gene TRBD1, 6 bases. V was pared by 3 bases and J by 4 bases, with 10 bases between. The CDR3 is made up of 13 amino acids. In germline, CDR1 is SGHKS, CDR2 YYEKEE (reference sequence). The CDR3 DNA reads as TGTGCCAGCAGCTCCCGGGACATCTATGGCTACACCTTC. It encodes CASSSRDIYGYTF.

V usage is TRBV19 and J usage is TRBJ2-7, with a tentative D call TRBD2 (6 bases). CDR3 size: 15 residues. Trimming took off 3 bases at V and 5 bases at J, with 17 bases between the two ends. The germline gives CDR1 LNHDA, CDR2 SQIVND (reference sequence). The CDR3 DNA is TGTGCCAGTAGTATGACCGGGACTGGCGTAGACGAGCAGTACTTC. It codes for CASSMTGTGVDEQYF.

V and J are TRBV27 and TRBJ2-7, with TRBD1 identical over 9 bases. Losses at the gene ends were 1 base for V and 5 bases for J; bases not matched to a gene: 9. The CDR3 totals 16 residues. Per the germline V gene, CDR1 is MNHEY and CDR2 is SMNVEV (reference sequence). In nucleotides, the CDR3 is TGTGCCAGCAGTTTATTTAGGGACAGGGCTAGACACGAGCAGTACTTC. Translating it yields CASSLFRDRARHEQYF.

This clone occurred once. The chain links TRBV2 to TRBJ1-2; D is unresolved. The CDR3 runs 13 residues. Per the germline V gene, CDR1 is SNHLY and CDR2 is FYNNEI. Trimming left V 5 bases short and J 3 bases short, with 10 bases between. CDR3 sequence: CASSQEGDYGYTF. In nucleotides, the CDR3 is TGTGCCAGCAGTCAGGAGGGCGACTATGGCTACACCTTC.

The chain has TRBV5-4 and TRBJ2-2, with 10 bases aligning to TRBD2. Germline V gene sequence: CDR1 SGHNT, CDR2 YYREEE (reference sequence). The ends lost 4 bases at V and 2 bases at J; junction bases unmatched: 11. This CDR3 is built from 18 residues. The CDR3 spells CASSPRGLATFNTGELFF. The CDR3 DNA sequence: TGTGCCAGCAGCCCTAGGGGACTAGCGACGTTCAACACCGGGGAGCTGTTTTTT.

This CDR3 is CASNTGTGELFF. Here the CDR3 DNA reads TGTGCCAGCAATACCGGGACCGGGGAGCTGTTTTTT. The rearrangement uses TRBV28 and TRBJ2-2; D is ambiguous. The CDR3 loop spans 12 amino acids. With 7 bases removed from V and 5 bases from J, the gap between germline ends came to 8 bases. The germline CDR1 and CDR2 sequences are MDHEN and SYDVKM.

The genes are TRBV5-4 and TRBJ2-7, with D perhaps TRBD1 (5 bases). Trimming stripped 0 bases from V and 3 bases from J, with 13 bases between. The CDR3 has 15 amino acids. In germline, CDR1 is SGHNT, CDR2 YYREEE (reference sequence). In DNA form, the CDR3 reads TGTGCCAGCAGCTTGGGGCAGGGTAAGCGCTACGAGCAGTACTTC. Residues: CASSLGQGKRYEQYF.

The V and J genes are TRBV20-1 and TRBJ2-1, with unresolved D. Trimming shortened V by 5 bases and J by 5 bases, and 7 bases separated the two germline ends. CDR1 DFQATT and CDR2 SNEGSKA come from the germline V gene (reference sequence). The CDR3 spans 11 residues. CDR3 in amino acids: CSAPRHNEQFF. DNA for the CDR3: TGCAGTGCTCCTAGACACAATGAGCAGTTCTTC.

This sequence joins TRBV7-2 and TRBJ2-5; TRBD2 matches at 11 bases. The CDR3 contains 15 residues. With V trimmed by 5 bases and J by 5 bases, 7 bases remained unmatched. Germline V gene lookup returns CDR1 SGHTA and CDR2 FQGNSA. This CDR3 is CASSPRLAGRETQYF. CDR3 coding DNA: TGTGCCAGCAGCCCCAGACTAGCGGGAAGGGAGACCCAGTACTTC.

The CDR3 DNA follows: TGTGCCAGCAGCTTAGATCCGGGACTAGCGCAAGAGACCCAGTACTTC. Protein: CASSLDPGLAQETQYF. The V call is TRBV11-2, the J call TRBJ2-5; TRBD2 matches 10 bases. Germline V gene sequence: CDR1 SGHAT, CDR2 FQNNGV. CDR3 size: 16 residues. Trimming at V came to 0 bases and at J to 2 bases, leaving 3 bases not matched to a gene.

CDR3 bases: TGTGCCAGCACCCAGGGACAGGGGTATTCAAAGATCTACGAGCAGTACTTC. This sequence encodes CASTQGQGYSKIYEQYF. V and J are TRBV7-2 and TRBJ2-7, with 10 nucleotides matching TRBD1. Germline CDR1 SGHTA, CDR2 FQGNSA. This CDR3 has 17 amino acids. After removal of 7 bases from V and 3 bases from J, the junction contained 15 bases not matched to a gene.